This T cell receptor (beta chain) was retrieved from a study of chemoradiotherapy in HPV16-positive cancers. The germline V gene encodes CDR1 SGHNT and CDR2 YYREEE (reference sequence). The CDR3 has 15 amino acids. V was trimmed by 4 bases and J by 8 bases, leaving 16 bases between them. Sequencing was performed with immunoSEQ multiplex PCR; in TCRdb, only in-frame clones are kept and a portion is missing. Altogether just under 5,500 clones are present, 70% to 90% being singletons, with the ten largest covering about 2.2%. The sample in question was tumor tissue, obtained from a patient who underwent chemoradiotherapy. The sequence was obtained from a human donor with HPV-associated anogenital cancer. The chain uses TRBV5-4 and TRBJ1-6; possible D gene TRBD1, 5 bases. The CDR3 region is CASSLGLGGDSPLHF. The CDR3 region has the DNA TGTGCCAGCAGCCTAGGGCTGGGAGGGGATTCACCCCTCCACTTT.